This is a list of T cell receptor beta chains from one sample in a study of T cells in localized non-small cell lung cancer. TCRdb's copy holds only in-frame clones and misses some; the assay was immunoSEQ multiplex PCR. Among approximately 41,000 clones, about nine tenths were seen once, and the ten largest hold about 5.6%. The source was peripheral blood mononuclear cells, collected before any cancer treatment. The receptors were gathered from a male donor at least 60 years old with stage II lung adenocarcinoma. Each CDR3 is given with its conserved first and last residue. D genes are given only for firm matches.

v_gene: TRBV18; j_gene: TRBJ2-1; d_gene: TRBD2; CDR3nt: TGTGCCAGCTCACTTTTAGCGGGAGTTACAGAGCAGTTCTTC; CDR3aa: CASSLLAGVTEQFF
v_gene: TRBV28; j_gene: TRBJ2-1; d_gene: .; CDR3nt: TGTGCCAGCATCGGGGGCCGGAATGAGCAGTTCTTC; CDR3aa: CASIGGRNEQFF
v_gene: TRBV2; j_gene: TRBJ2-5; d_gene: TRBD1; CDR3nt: TGTGCCAGCAGTCCGGGACAGAGGATCCAAGAGACCCAGTACTTC; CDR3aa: CASSPGQRIQETQYF
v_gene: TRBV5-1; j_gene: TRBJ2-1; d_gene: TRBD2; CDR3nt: TGCGCCAGCAGCTTTAGCGGGGAGACCTACAATGAGCAGTTCTTC; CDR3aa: CASSFSGETYNEQFF
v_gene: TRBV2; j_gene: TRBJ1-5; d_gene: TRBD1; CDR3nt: TGTGCCAGCAGGACAGGGGCCCAGCAGCCCCAGCATTTT; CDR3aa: CASRTGAQQPQHF
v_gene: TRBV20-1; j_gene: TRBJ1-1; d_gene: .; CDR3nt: TGCAGTGCCGGGCACACTGAAGCTTTCTTT; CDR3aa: CSAGHTEAFF
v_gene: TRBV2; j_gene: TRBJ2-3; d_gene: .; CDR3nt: TGTGCCAGCAGGACGGGTCTGGCCCCAGATACGCAGTATTTT; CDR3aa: CASRTGLAPDTQYF
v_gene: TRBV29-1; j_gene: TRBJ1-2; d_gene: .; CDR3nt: TGCAAGGCGGGGGGTACCTCTGACTATGGCTACACCTTC; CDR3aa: CKAGGTSDYGYTF
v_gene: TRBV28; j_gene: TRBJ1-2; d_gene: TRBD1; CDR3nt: TGTGCCAGCAGTCAGGGACAGAACTATGGCTACACCTTC; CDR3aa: CASSQGQNYGYTF
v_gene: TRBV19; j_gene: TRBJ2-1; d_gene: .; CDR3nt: TGTGCCAGTAGTATAGAAGGTGGGGATCCGGCCATCGATGAGCAGTTCTTC; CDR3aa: CASSIEGGDPAIDEQFF
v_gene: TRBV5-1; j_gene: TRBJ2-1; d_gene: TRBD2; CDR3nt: TGCGCCAGCAGCTTGCTCGGGGGGGCTTCCTACAATGAGCAGTTCTTC; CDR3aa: CASSLLGGASYNEQFF